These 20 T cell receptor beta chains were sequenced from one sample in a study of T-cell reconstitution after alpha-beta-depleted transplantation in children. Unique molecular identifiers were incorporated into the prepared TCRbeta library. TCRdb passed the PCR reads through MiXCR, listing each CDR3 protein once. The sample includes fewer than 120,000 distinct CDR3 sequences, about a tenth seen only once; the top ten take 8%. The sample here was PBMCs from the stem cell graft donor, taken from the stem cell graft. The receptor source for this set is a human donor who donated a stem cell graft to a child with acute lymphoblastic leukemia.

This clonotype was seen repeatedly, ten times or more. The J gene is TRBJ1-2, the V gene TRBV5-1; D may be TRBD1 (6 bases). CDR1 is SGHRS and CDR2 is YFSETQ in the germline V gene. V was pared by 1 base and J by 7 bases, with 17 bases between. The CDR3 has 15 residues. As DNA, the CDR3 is TGCGCCAGCAGCTTGACGGGGGCGCATCAGGGTGGCTACACCTTC. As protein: CASSLTGAHQGGYTF.

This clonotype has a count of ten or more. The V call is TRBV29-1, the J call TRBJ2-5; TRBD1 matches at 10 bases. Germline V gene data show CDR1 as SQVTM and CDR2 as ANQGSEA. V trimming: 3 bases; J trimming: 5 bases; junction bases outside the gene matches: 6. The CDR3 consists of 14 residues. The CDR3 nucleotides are TGCAGCGTTGATCGGGACAGGGGCCCTGAGACCCAGTACTTC. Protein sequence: CSVDRDRGPETQYF.

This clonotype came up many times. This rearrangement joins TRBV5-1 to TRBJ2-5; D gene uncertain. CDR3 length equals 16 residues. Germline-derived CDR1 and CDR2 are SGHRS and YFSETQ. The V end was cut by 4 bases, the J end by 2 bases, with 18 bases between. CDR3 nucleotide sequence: TGCGCCAGCAGCCGAACGCCCCAGACACTACAAGAGACCCAGTACTTC. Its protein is CASSRTPQTLQETQYF.

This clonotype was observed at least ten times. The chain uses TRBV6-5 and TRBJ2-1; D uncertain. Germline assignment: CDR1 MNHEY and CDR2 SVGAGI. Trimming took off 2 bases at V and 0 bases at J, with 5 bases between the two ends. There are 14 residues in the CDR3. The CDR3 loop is CASSYRHSYNEQFF. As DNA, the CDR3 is TGTGCCAGCAGTTACAGACACTCCTACAATGAGCAGTTCTTC.

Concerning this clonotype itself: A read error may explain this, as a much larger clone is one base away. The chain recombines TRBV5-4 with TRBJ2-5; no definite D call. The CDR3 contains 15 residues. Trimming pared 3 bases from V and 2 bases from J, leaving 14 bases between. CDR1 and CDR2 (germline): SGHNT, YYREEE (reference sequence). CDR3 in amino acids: CASSSVLGLQETQYF. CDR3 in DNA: TGTGCCAGCAGCTCGGTTCTAGGGTTGCAAGAGACCCAGTACTTC.

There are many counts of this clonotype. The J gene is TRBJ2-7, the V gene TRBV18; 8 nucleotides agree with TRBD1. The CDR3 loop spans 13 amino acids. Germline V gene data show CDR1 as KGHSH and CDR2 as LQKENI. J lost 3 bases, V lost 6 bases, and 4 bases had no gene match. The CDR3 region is CASSRTGGYEQYF. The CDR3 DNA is TGTGCCAGCTCTAGAACAGGGGGCTACGAGCAGTACTTC.

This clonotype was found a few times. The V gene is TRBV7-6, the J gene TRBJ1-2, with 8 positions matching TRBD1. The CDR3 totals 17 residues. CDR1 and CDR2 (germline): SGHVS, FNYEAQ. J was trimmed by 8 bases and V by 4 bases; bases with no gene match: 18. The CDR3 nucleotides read TGTGCCAGCAGCTCAGGACTACCAGGGGGCGGGCAAAAAGGCTACACCTTC. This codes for CASSSGLPGGGQKGYTF.

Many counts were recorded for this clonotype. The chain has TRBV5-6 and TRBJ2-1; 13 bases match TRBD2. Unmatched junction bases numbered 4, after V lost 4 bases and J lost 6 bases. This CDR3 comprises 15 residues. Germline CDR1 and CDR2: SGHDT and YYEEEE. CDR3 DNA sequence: TGTGCCAGCAGCCCATGGACTAGCGGGGGCAATGAGCAGTTCTTC. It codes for CASSPWTSGGNEQFF.

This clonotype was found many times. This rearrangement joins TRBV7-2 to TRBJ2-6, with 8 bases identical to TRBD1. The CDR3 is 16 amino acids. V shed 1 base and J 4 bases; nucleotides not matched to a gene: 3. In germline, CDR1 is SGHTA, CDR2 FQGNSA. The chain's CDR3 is CASSLGTGRGANVLTF. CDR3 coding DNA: TGTGCCAGCAGCTTAGGGACAGGGAGAGGGGCCAACGTCCTGACTTTC.

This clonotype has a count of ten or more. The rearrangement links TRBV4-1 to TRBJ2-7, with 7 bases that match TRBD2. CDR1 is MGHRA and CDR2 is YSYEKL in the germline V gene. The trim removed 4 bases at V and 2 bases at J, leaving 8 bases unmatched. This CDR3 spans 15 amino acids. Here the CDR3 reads CASSLSSGAAYEQYF. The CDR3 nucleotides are TGCGCCAGCAGCCTGTCGAGCGGGGCGGCCTACGAGCAGTACTTC.

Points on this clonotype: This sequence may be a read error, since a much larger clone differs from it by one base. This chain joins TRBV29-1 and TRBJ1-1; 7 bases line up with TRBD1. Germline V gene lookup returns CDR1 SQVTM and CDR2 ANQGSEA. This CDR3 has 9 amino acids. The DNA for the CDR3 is TGCAGCGCGGACAGGTGCGGTCGATTT. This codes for CSADRCGRF.

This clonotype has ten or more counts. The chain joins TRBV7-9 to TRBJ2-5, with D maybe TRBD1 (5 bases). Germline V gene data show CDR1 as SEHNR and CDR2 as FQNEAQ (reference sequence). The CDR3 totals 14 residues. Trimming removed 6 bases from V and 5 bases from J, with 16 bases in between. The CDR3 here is CASRPTGARETQYF. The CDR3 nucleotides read TGTGCCAGCAGGCCTACAGGAGCCAGGGAGACCCAGTACTTC.

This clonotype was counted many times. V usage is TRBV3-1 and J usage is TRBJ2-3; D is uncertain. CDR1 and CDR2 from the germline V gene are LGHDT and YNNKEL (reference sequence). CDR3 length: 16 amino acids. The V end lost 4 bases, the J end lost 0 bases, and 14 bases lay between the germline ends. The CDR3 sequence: CASSLNPTLSTDTQYF. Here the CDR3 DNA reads TGTGCCAGCAGCCTCAATCCGACCTTGAGCACAGATACGCAGTATTTT.

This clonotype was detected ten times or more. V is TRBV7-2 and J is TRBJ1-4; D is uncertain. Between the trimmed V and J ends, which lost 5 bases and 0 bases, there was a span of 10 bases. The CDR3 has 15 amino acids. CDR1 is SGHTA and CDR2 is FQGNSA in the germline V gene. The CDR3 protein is CASSPQFATNEKLFF. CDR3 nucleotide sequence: TGTGCCAGCAGCCCCCAGTTCGCAACTAATGAAAAACTGTTTTTT.

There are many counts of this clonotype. CDR3 sequence: CASSRTGPSSSYNEQFF. As DNA, the CDR3 is TGTGCCAGCAGCCGGACAGGACCTTCGAGCTCCTACAATGAGCAGTTCTTC. The chain carries TRBV14 and TRBJ2-1; TRBD1 aligns across 7 bases. Losses at the gene ends were 4 bases for V and 0 bases for J; bases not matched to a gene: 9. Germline CDR1 reads SGHDN; CDR2 reads FVKESK. The CDR3 extends over 17 amino acids.

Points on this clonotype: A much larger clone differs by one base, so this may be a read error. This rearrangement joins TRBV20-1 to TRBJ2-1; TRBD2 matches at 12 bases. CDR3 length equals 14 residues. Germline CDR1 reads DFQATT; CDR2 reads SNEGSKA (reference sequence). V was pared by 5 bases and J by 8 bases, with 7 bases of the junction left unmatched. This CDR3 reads CSAPTSGRCYEQFF. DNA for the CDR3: TGCAGTGCTCCCACTAGCGGGAGGTGTTATGAGCAGTTCTTC.

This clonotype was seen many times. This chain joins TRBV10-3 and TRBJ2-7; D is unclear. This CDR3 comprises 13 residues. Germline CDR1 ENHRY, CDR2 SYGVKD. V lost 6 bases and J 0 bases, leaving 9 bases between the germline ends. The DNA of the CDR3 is TGTGCCATCAGCCCCGGGTCCTCCTACGAGCAGTACTTC. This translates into CAISPGSSYEQYF.

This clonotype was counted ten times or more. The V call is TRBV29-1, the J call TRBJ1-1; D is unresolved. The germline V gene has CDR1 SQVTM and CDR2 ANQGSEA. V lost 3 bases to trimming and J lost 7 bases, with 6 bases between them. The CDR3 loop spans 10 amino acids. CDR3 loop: CSVEADEAFF. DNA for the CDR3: TGCAGCGTTGAGGCCGATGAAGCTTTCTTT.

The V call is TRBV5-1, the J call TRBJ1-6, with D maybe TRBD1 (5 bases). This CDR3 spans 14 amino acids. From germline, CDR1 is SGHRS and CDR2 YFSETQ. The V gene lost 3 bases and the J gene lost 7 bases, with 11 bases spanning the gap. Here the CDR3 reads CASSSSGLNSPLHF. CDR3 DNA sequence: TGCGCCAGCAGCTCTTCAGGGTTAAATTCACCCCTCCACTTT.

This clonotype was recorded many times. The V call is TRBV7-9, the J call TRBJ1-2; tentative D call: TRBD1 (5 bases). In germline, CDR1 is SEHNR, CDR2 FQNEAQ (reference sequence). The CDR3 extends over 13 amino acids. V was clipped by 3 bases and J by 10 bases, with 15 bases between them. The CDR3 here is CASSLRTPGDYTF. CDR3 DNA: TGTGCCAGCAGCTTGAGGACCCCGGGGGACTACACCTTC.